What follows describes a single T cell receptor beta chain. The antigen is not known. Each CDR3 protein is one row after TCRdb ran MiXCR on the 5' RACE reads. The sample consists of some 1,600,000 distinct CDR3 sequences, less than 40% of them appearing once. V was shortened by 2 bases and J by 6 bases, with 14 bases between the two germline ends. CDR3 size: 14 residues. Germline V lookup: CDR1 WSHSY, CDR2 SAAADI. The sample originates from a study of identical twins. Study outcomes and limitations: With abundant cord blood beta clonotypes, insertions were fewer; memory repertoires showed no such pattern.

The sequence came from a newborn girl in good health. Input material: cord blood. The rearrangement links TRBV10-2 to TRBJ2-7, with D perhaps TRBD2 (6 bases). CDR3 DNA sequence: TGCGCCAGCAGTGAGCCTTATTCCGGGGGCGAGCAGTACTTC. Translating gives CASSEPYSGGEQYF.